This T cell receptor (beta chain) was sequenced in a study of T cells in Graves' hyperthyroidism and ophthalmopathy. Looked up from germline, CDR1 is DFQATT and CDR2 is SNEGSKA (reference sequence). The CDR3 length is 14 residues. Trimming cost V 2 bases and J 5 bases; bases outside gene matches: 5. Regions amplified from RNA transcripts were the TCR beta CDR3 regions. A set of HTBI primers served as the primers for a first-round RT-PCR of the TCR CDR3. TCRdb passed the multiplex PCR reads through MiXCR, listing each CDR3 protein once. This sample has about 640,000 distinct CDR3 sequences, with less than 25% found just once.

The sample consisted of blood. The V and J genes are TRBV20-1 and TRBJ2-2; 7 positions agree with TRBD1. The source is a man aged 25-40 years with Graves' ophthalmopathy. CDR3 loop: CSARKGQLTGELFF. The CDR3 DNA follows: TGCAGTGCTAGAAAGGGACAGCTTACCGGGGAGCTGTTTTTT.